Below are 31 T cell receptor beta chains sequenced from a single sample in a study of blood T cell repertoires in COVID-19. Repertoires were generated with immunoSEQ multiplex PCR, while TCRdb's copy carries only in-frame clones and drops some. The table shows around 57,000 clones, with around 90% occurring only once. Sequenced material: peripheral blood. Source of these receptors: a man aged 50 to 59 with active COVID-19.

The chain is built from TRBV28 and TRBJ1-2; no reliable D call. Per germline, CDR1 MDHEN and CDR2 SYDVKM. The V gene lost 3 bases and the J gene lost 1 base, with 12 bases spanning the gap. The CDR3 runs 15 residues. This CDR3 reads CASSFPKAGNYGYTF. The CDR3 nucleotides are TGTGCCAGCAGTTTCCCGAAGGCGGGTAACTATGGCTACACCTTC.

J is TRBJ2-3 and V is TRBV9; TRBD2 matches at 7 bases. The J segment lost 2 bases and the V segment lost 3 bases, leaving 6 bases of the junction unmatched. The germline V gene has CDR1 SGDLS and CDR2 YYNGEE. The CDR3 sequence is 15 residues long. CDR3 sequence (DNA): TGTGCCAGCAGCGCGGGGGGATTCGACACAGATACGCAGTATTTT. Translation: CASSAGGFDTDTQYF.

This clone was observed a few times. The chain carries TRBV19 and TRBJ1-6, with TRBD1 identical over 10 bases. Trimming at V came to 4 bases and at J to 10 bases, leaving 10 bases not matched to a gene. CDR1 LNHDA and CDR2 SQIVND come from the germline V gene (reference sequence). CDR3 length: 16 residues. CDR3 amino acids: CASSTRQGAQKSPLHF. The CDR3 DNA reads TGTGCCAGTAGTACCCGACAGGGGGCGCAAAAATCACCCCTCCACTTT.

The V call is TRBV4-2, the J call TRBJ1-1; 7 nucleotides agree with TRBD1. V lost 6 bases, J lost 1 base, and 5 bases stayed unmatched. CDR3 size: 14 residues. Germline assignment: CDR1 LGHNA and CDR2 YNFKEQ. CDR3 region: CASRSGTANTEAFF. The CDR3 DNA is TGTGCCAGCAGATCTGGGACAGCGAACACTGAAGCTTTCTTT.

The chain recombines TRBV4-2 with TRBJ1-6; TRBD1 aligns across 11 bases. This CDR3 contains 21 residues. Germline V lookup: CDR1 LGHNA, CDR2 YNFKEQ. V trimming: 4 bases; J trimming: 7 bases; junction bases outside the gene matches: 21. Here the CDR3 DNA reads TGTGCCAGCAGCCCTGGCGGCGTGGGGTACGACGGGACAGGGGGAAATTCACCCCTCCACTTT. This gives the protein CASSPGGVGYDGTGGNSPLHF.

This chain links TRBV3-1 (or the pseudogene TRBV3-2) with TRBJ2-7, with D maybe TRBD1 (6 bases). V was trimmed by 0 bases and J by 6 bases, leaving 15 bases between them. The CDR3 consists of 15 residues. Germline values: CDR1 LGHDT, CDR2 YNNKEL (reference sequence). The CDR3, as DNA: TGTGCCAGCAGCCAAGATCCGGCAGGGGTACGCGAGCAGTACTTC. As protein: CASSQDPAGVREQYF.

The V call is TRBV6-5, the J call TRBJ1-2; D not resolved. V lost 7 bases to trimming and J lost 2 bases, with 11 bases between them. The CDR3 spans 13 residues. Germline V gene lookup returns CDR1 MNHEY and CDR2 SVGAGI. CDR3 nucleotide sequence: TGTGCCAGCAATCCCCTTGTAAACTATGGCTACACCTTC. Translation: CASNPLVNYGYTF.

The chain joins TRBV15 to TRBJ2-3; no clear D. The germline V gene has CDR1 LNHNV and CDR2 YYDKDF (reference sequence). The V end was cut by 2 bases, the J end by 4 bases, with 10 bases between. This CDR3 contains 14 residues. CDR3 in DNA: TGTGCCACCAGCAGAAGTCTTAGCTCAGATACGCAGTATTTT. Translated: CATSRSLSSDTQYF.

The rearrangement links TRBV29-1 to TRBJ2-3; TRBD2 might be the D (6 bases). CDR3 size: 15 residues. The V end lost 3 bases, the J end lost 2 bases, and 15 bases lay between the germline ends. Germline V lookup: CDR1 SQVTM, CDR2 ANQGSEA. CDR3 amino acids: CSVDFTGDSTDTQYF. The CDR3 region has the DNA TGCAGCGTTGATTTTACGGGAGATTCCACAGATACGCAGTATTTT.

V gene TRBV6-5 combines with J gene TRBJ1-1; D possibly corresponds to TRBD1 (6 bases). The germline V gene has CDR1 MNHEY and CDR2 SVGAGI. The CDR3 has 13 residues. With 2 bases removed from V and 4 bases from J, the gap between germline ends came to 8 bases. The DNA for the CDR3 is TGTGCCAGCAGTTACATCAGGGGCACTGAAGCTTTCTTT. As protein: CASSYIRGTEAFF.

The chain combines TRBV10-3 with TRBJ2-5; D remains unclear. Trimming pared 0 bases from V and 5 bases from J, leaving 16 bases between. The length of the CDR3 is 16 residues. Germline V gene sequence: CDR1 ENHRY, CDR2 SYGVKD. Written as DNA, the CDR3 is TGTGCCATCAGTGAGTCGAAGGCTAGATCAACGGAGACCCAGTACTTC. This sequence encodes CAISESKARSTETQYF.

This chain connects TRBV4-3 to TRBJ1-5; D ambiguous. Germline V CDR1 and CDR2: LGHNA, YSLEER. Trimming took off 0 bases at V and 5 bases at J, with 5 bases between the two ends. This CDR3 spans 13 amino acids. Written as DNA, the CDR3 is TGCGCCAGCAGCCAAGATTATGATCAGCCCCAGCATTTT. It codes for CASSQDYDQPQHF.

The chain couples TRBV3-1 (or the pseudogene TRBV3-2) to TRBJ1-6, with D perhaps TRBD1 (6 bases). The CDR3 runs to 15 residues. The germline gives CDR1 LGHDT, CDR2 YNNKEL (reference sequence). With 3 bases removed from V and 7 bases from J, the gap between germline ends came to 13 bases. CDR3 sequence (DNA): TGTGCCAGCAGCCATGCGTGGGACAAGAATTCACCCCTCCACTTT. It yields the protein CASSHAWDKNSPLHF.

The gene calls are TRBV5-4 and TRBJ2-1; tentatively, D is TRBD2 (5 bases). With 3 bases removed from V and 4 bases from J, the gap between germline ends came to 8 bases. The germline gives CDR1 SGHNT, CDR2 YYREEE (reference sequence). CDR3 size: 13 residues. This chain's CDR3 is CASSWERYNEQFF. The CDR3 DNA reads as TGTGCCAGCAGCTGGGAGCGGTACAATGAGCAGTTCTTC.

The rearrangement links TRBV10-3 to TRBJ2-2; D gene uncertain. This CDR3 is 14 amino acids long. The germline gives CDR1 ENHRY, CDR2 SYGVKD. Trimming pared 6 bases from V and 2 bases from J, leaving 10 bases between. Here the CDR3 DNA reads TGTGCCATCAGCAGTCCCCCCAACACCGGGGAGCTGTTTTTT. Translating gives CAISSPPNTGELFF.

V gene TRBV28 combines with J gene TRBJ2-1, with TRBD1 identical over 7 bases. The CDR3 length is 13 residues. Germline V gives CDR1 MDHEN, CDR2 SYDVKM. V lost 2 bases to trimming and J lost 8 bases; unmatched junction nucleotides: 3. CDR3 DNA sequence: TGTGCCAGCAGTTTAGACAGGGACGATGAGCAGTTCTTC. Translation: CASSLDRDDEQFF.

The rearrangement links TRBV18 to TRBJ1-5; the D gene is possibly TRBD1 (5 bases). Germline V gene sequence: CDR1 KGHSH, CDR2 LQKENI. V lost 6 bases, J lost 11 bases, and 14 bases lay in between. The CDR3 is made up of 12 amino acids. The CDR3 nucleotides are TGTGCCAGCTCGGTCGGGGGTATGGCCCAGCATTTT. Amino acids: CASSVGGMAQHF.

The V and J genes are TRBV9 and TRBJ2-2; 9 nucleotides match TRBD2. Trimming removed 4 bases from V and 2 bases from J; junction bases left unmatched: 12. Germline loops: CDR1 SGDLS, CDR2 YYNGEE. This CDR3 is 18 amino acids long. The CDR3 loop is CASSSWFSGGTNTGELFF. In DNA, the CDR3 is TGTGCCAGCAGCTCTTGGTTCAGCGGGGGGACCAACACCGGGGAGCTGTTTTTT.

The chain uses TRBV5-1 and TRBJ2-1, with D perhaps TRBD2 (5 bases). The germline CDR1 and CDR2 sequences are SGHRS and YFSETQ. With 6 bases removed from V and 3 bases from J, the gap between germline ends came to 19 bases. This CDR3 is 16 amino acids long. For the CDR3, the DNA is TGCGCCAGCACTACGATAGGTGCTGGAGGCTACAATGAGCAGTTCTTC. Protein: CASTTIGAGGYNEQFF.

The chain uses TRBV6-6 and TRBJ1-2; 10 nucleotides match TRBD1. Germline V gives CDR1 MNHNY, CDR2 SVGAGI (reference sequence). Trimming at V came to 6 bases and at J to 3 bases, leaving 4 bases not matched to a gene. This CDR3 contains 14 residues. The CDR3 nucleotides read TGTGCCAGCAGAAAGGACAGGGGGGACTATGGCTACACCTTC. It yields the protein CASRKDRGDYGYTF.

The chain joins TRBV20-1 to TRBJ2-7; D perhaps matches TRBD1 (6 bases). The CDR3 runs to 14 residues. V was shortened by 3 bases and J by 6 bases, with 18 bases between the two germline ends. Germline V lookup: CDR1 DFQATT, CDR2 SNEGSKA (reference sequence). The CDR3 coding sequence is TGCAGTGCTAGTCGGCTTGGGGGCCGGGGCGAGCAGTACTTC. It is translated as CSASRLGGRGEQYF.

CDR3 residues: CASSMPGTNEKLFF. The CDR3 DNA reads as TGTGCCAGTAGTATGCCGGGAACTAATGAAAAACTGTTTTTT. This chain connects TRBV19 to TRBJ1-4; D is undetermined. This CDR3 has 14 residues. CDR1 and CDR2 from the germline V gene are LNHDA and SQIVND (reference sequence). Trimming removed 3 bases from V and 1 base from J, with 6 bases in between.

The chain recombines TRBV5-8 with TRBJ1-5, with TRBD1 matching over 8 bases. The J segment lost 0 bases and the V segment lost 0 bases, leaving 5 bases of the junction unmatched. Per germline, CDR1 SGHTS and CDR2 YDEGEE. The CDR3 consists of 17 residues. The CDR3, as DNA: TGTGCCAGCAGCTTGGCGTTGACAGGGGATAGCAATCAGCCCCAGCATTTT. This codes for CASSLALTGDSNQPQHF.

The CDR3 sequence is CASSRYGQGVNEQFF. The CDR3 nucleotides are TGTGCCAGCAGTAGATATGGACAGGGCGTCAATGAGCAGTTCTTC. This sequence joins TRBV2 and TRBJ2-1; 8 positions agree with TRBD1. Germline trimming cut 5 bases from V and 6 bases from J; bases unmatched to any gene: 9. This CDR3 has 15 residues. The germline gives CDR1 SNHLY, CDR2 FYNNEI.

The chain carries TRBV28 and TRBJ2-7, with 7 bases fitting TRBD2. V trimming: 6 bases; J trimming: 3 bases; junction bases outside the gene matches: 8. The CDR3 loop spans 14 amino acids. CDR1 MDHEN and CDR2 SYDVKM come from the germline V gene. This chain's CDR3 is CASRGGLSFYEQYF. In nucleotides, the CDR3 is TGTGCCAGCAGGGGGGGACTATCTTTCTACGAGCAGTACTTC.

This clone occurred once. V is TRBV6-5 and J is TRBJ1-5; D is uncertain. With 6 bases removed from V and 0 bases from J, the gap between germline ends came to 6 bases. This CDR3 spans 13 amino acids. Germline V gene lookup returns CDR1 MNHEY and CDR2 SVGAGI. CDR3 bases: TGTGCCAGCAGGGAGTATAGCAATCAGCCCCAGCATTTT. It yields the protein CASREYSNQPQHF.

This clone showed up just a few times. This chain joins TRBV4-3 and TRBJ1-2, with D unclear. Germline CDR1 LGHNA, CDR2 YSLEER. CDR3 size: 15 residues. Trimming left V 0 bases short and J 4 bases short, with 12 bases between. The CDR3 reads CASSQESSGSYGYTF. The CDR3, as DNA: TGCGCCAGCAGCCAAGAAAGCTCGGGATCCTATGGCTACACCTTC.

This clone has only one observation. The chain recombines TRBV5-1 with TRBJ2-5; 7 bases match TRBD1. This CDR3 spans 15 amino acids. Germline V lookup: CDR1 SGHRS, CDR2 YFSETQ. V shed 0 bases and J 5 bases; nucleotides not matched to a gene: 7. The CDR3 bases are TGCGCCAGCAGCTTGGTGACAGGGTGGGTGGAGACCCAGTACTTC. Protein sequence: CASSLVTGWVETQYF.

This chain links TRBV30 with TRBJ1-4, with D perhaps TRBD1 (6 bases). V gave up 1 base and J gave up 6 bases, with 9 bases separating them. CDR1 is GTSNPN and CDR2 is SVGIG in the germline V gene (reference sequence). The CDR3 covers 13 residues. This CDR3 is CAWSEQGDEKLFF. The CDR3 coding sequence is TGTGCCTGGAGTGAACAGGGCGATGAAAAACTGTTTTTT.

The rearrangement links TRBV3-1 (or the pseudogene TRBV3-2) to TRBJ2-7; 8 positions match TRBD1. From germline, CDR1 is LGHDT and CDR2 YNNKEL (reference sequence). Trimming removed 1 base from V and 6 bases from J; junction bases left unmatched: 5. This CDR3 comprises 14 residues. CDR3 nucleotides: TGTGCCAGCAGCCAAGGGCAGGGGGCACGCGAGCAGTACTTC. Translating gives CASSQGQGAREQYF.

The rearrangement links TRBV19 to TRBJ2-7, with 7 positions matching TRBD1. The CDR3 totals 13 residues. Germline-derived CDR1 and CDR2 are LNHDA and SQIVND (reference sequence). After removal of 6 bases from V and 4 bases from J, the junction contained 6 bases not matched to a gene. Written as DNA, the CDR3 is TGTGCCAGTAGCCACAGGGGTAGTTACGAGCAGTACTTC. Translating gives CASSHRGSYEQYF.